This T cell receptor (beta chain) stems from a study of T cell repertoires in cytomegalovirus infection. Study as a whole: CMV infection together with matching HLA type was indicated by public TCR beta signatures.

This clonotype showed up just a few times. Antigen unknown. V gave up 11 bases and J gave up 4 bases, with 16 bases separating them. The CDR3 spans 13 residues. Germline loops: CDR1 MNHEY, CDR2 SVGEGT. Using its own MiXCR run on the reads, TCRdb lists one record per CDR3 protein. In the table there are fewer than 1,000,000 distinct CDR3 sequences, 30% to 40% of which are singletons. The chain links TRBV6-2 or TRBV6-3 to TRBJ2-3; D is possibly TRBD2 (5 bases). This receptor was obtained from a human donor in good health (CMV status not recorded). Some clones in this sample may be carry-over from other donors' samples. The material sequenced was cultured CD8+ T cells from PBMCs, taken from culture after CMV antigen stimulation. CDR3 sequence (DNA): TGTGCCGGACGCAGTCACGGGGCAGATACGCAGTATTTT. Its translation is CAGRSHGADTQYF.